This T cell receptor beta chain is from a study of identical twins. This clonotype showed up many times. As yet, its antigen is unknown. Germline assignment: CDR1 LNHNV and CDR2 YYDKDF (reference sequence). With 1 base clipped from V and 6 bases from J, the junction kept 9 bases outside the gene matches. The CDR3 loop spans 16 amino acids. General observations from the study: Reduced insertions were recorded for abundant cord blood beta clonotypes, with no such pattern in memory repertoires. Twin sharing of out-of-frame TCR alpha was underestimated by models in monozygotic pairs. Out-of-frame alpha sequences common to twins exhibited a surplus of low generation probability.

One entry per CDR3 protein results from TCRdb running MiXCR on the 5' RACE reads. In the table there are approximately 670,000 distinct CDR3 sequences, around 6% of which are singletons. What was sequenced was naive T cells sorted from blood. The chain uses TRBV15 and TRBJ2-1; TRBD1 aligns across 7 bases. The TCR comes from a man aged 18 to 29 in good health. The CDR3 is CATSRGKTSGGNEQFF. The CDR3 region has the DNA TGTGCCACCAGCAGAGGAAAAACGTCAGGGGGCAATGAGCAGTTCTTC.